A selection of T cell receptor beta chains follows, all from one sample in a study of blood T cell repertoires in COVID-19. Method: immunoSEQ multiplex PCR; TCRdb's copy keeps in-frame clones and lacks some. Altogether over 200,000 clones are present, around 88% being singletons, with the ten largest covering 4.5% to 7%. Material for sequencing was peripheral blood. These receptors originate from a man older than 75 with acute or convalescent COVID-19. CDR3s leave out the opening cysteine and the closing phenylalanine or tryptophan. The order of the fields is J gene, V gene, CDR3 protein.

j_gene: TRBJ2-5; v_gene: TRBV5-1; CDR3aa: ASSRKSGTEETQY
j_gene: TRBJ2-2; v_gene: TRBV6-2/TRBV6-3; CDR3aa: ASSYSITSGGANTGELF
j_gene: TRBJ2-2; v_gene: TRBV7-6; CDR3aa: ASSPPGTKGTGELF
j_gene: TRBJ2-1; v_gene: TRBV7-9; CDR3aa: ASSPTYSYNEQF
j_gene: TRBJ2-3; v_gene: TRBV5-1; CDR3aa: ASGGVASTDTQY
j_gene: TRBJ2-7; v_gene: TRBV7-2; CDR3aa: ASSLARVGGTGGNYEQY
j_gene: TRBJ2-7; v_gene: TRBV29-1; CDR3aa: SAQPGQGYEQY
j_gene: TRBJ2-1; v_gene: TRBV20-1; CDR3aa: SARVAVEQF
j_gene: TRBJ1-2; v_gene: TRBV4-1; CDR3aa: ASSQIGQTNYGYT
j_gene: TRBJ2-6; v_gene: TRBV7-9; CDR3aa: ASSPGQTGTGANVLT
j_gene: TRBJ2-1; v_gene: TRBV19; CDR3aa: ASSRGGTNYNEQF